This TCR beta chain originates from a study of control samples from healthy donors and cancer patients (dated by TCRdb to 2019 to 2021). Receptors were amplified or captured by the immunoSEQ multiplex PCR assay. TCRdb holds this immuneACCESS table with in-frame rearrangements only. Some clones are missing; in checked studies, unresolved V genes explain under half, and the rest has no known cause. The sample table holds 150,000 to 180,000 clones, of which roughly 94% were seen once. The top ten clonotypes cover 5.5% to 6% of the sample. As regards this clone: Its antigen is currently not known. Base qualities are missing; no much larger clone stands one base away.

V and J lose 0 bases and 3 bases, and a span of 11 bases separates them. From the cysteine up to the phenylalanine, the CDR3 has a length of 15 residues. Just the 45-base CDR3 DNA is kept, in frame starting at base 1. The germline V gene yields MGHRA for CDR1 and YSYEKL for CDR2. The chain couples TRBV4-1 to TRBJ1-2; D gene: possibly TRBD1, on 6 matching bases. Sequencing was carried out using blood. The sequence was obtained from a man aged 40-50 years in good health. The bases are TGCGCCAGCAGCCAAGAATGGGGGGCTGACTATGGCTACACCTTC. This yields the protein CASSQEWGADYGYTF.